Below are 29 T cell receptor beta chains sequenced from a single sample in a study of T cells in Graves' hyperthyroidism and ophthalmopathy (dated by TCRdb to 2018 to 2020). Library method: multiplex PCR. The data were produced on an Illumina HiSeq 2000. The TCR beta CDR3 regions were amplified from the RNA transcripts. A first-round RT-PCR of the TCR CDR3 used the HTBI primer set with the Qiagen OneStep RT-PCR kit. TCRdb reran the public reads through fastp at Q25 and MiXCR, keeping productive beta chains. Rows are unified per CDR3 protein, each entry keeping the most common DNA and genes. This sample holds roughly 96,000 distinct CDR3 sequences; around 50% were observed only once. The top ten hold roughly a quarter of the sample. Source material: blood. These receptors originate from a woman in her thirties or forties with Graves' hyperthyroidism.

This clonotype was recorded at least ten times. The V call is TRBV7-3, the J call TRBJ2-2; tentatively, D is TRBD2 (7 bases). Germline assignment: CDR1 SGHTA and CDR2 FQGTGA. This CDR3 is 13 amino acids long. The V end lost 5 bases, the J end lost 8 bases, and 12 bases lay between the germline ends. Here the CDR3 reads CASSTGGAGELFF. As DNA, the CDR3 is TGTGCCAGCAGCACGGGGGGCGCGGGGGAGCTGTTTTTT.

The chain joins TRBV7-9 to TRBJ1-5, with D hard to call. Germline V gene lookup returns CDR1 SEHNR and CDR2 FQNEAQ (reference sequence). V lost 7 bases, J lost 14 bases, and 21 bases lay in between. The CDR3 is 13 amino acids. The CDR3 DNA reads TGTGCCAGCAACGTAGCGGGATCCGTTCGCGAGCATTTT. The encoded protein is CASNVAGSVREHF.

The chain joins TRBV10-3 to TRBJ2-2, with 7 bases lining up with TRBD1. The germline V gene encodes CDR1 ENHRY and CDR2 SYGVKD. The CDR3 length is 14 residues. V shed 6 bases and J 2 bases; nucleotides not matched to a gene: 3. The CDR3 DNA follows: TGTGCCATCAGCACAGGGGTAAACACCGGGGAGCTGTTTTTT. Translating it yields CAISTGVNTGELFF.

Note on this clonotype: The CDR3 does not close with the conserved phenylalanine or tryptophan, likely indicating a read error. This chain connects TRBV11-1 to TRBJ2-7, with D perhaps TRBD1 (5 bases). Germline lookup yields CDR1 SGHAT and CDR2 FQDESV (reference sequence). V lost 5 bases and J 3 bases, leaving 17 bases between the germline ends. The CDR3 contains 15 residues. This chain's CDR3 is CASSHGMQGNYEQYL. The CDR3 DNA sequence: TGTGCCAGCAGCCATGGTATGCAGGGAAACTACGAGCAGTACCTC.

The V gene is TRBV29-1, the J gene TRBJ2-5, with 10 bases fitting TRBD2. The CDR3 has 13 residues. The germline V gene has CDR1 SQVTM and CDR2 ANQGSEA. Trimming cost V 8 bases and J 5 bases; bases outside gene matches: 8. The CDR3 sequence is CSQPLAGAETQYF. As DNA, the CDR3 is TGCAGCCAGCCCCTAGCGGGAGCTGAGACCCAGTACTTC.

The chain is built from TRBV29-1 and TRBJ1-1, with 9 bases that match TRBD1. Germline loops: CDR1 SQVTM, CDR2 ANQGSEA. The trim removed 6 bases at V and 5 bases at J, leaving 4 bases unmatched. CDR3 length equals 12 residues. CDR3 nucleotides: TGCAGCGTGGGGGACAGGGCAACTGAAGCTTTCTTT. It encodes CSVGDRATEAFF.

V usage is TRBV15 and J usage is TRBJ1-5; possibly TRBD1 for D (5 bases). The CDR3 extends over 17 amino acids. V was clipped by 5 bases and J by 2 bases, with 19 bases between them. Germline V gene sequence: CDR1 LNHNV, CDR2 YYDKDF (reference sequence). CDR3 in DNA: TGTGCCACCAGCCCCACGAAGTCGGGACCGCGCAATCAGCCCCAGCATTTT. Its translation is CATSPTKSGPRNQPQHF.

This chain uses TRBV7-8 with TRBJ1-2, with a possible D match to TRBD1 (6 bases). This CDR3 is built from 16 residues. The V and J ends lost 5 bases and 4 bases respectively, with 20 bases between them. The V gene's germline CDR1 is SGHVS and CDR2 FQNEAQ. The CDR3 DNA follows: TGTGCCAGCAGCGCCCAGGGAGGGGGGGGTGGCTATGGCTACACCTTC. It encodes CASSAQGGGGGYGYTF.

This clonotype was seen many times. The chain carries TRBV20-1 and TRBJ2-3; 8 bases are shared with TRBD2. The V segment lost 6 bases and the J segment 3 bases; nucleotides outside the gene matches: 5. CDR3 length: 13 amino acids. The germline CDR1 and CDR2 sequences are DFQATT and SNEGSKA (reference sequence). Written as DNA, the CDR3 is TGCAGTGCCCCGGGACTAGGGACAGATACGCAGTATTTT. Protein: CSAPGLGTDTQYF.

In its sample, this clonotype was seen once. This chain joins TRBV5-1 and TRBJ2-5, with D possibly called TRBD1 or TRBD2 (7 bases each). Between the trimmed V and J ends, which lost 7 bases and 7 bases, there was a span of 23 bases. CDR3 length: 15 amino acids. Germline assignment: CDR1 SGHRS and CDR2 YFSETQ. The CDR3 sequence: CASLGTGTASGTQYF. CDR3 DNA: TGCGCCAGCTTAGGTACCGGGACAGCTAGCGGGACCCAGTACTTC.

As concerns this clonotype: In this CDR3 the conserved last residue, phenylalanine or tryptophan, is missing, so a read error is likely. Because the CDR3's place on the DNA is in doubt, the DNA is left out and the CDR3 is given as listed by TCRdb. The rearrangement links TRBV2 to TRBJ2-7. The CDR3 is 13 residues long, ends included. CDR1 and CDR2 from the germline V gene are SNHLY and FYNNEI. The CDR3 sequence: CASSEALRSVEYL.

This clonotype was observed a single time. V and J are TRBV12-3 or TRBV12-4 and TRBJ1-4; TRBD1 aligns across 7 bases. The CDR3 has 15 residues. After removal of 5 bases from V and 8 bases from J, the junction contained 11 bases not matched to a gene. The CDR3 DNA reads TGTGCCAGCAGTCGATCCGGGACAGCGGACGAAAAACTGTTTTTT. Encoded protein: CASSRSGTADEKLFF.

The chain combines TRBV29-1 with TRBJ2-2, with 9 nucleotides matching TRBD1. The CDR3 runs 17 residues. Germline assignment: CDR1 SQVTM and CDR2 ANQGSEA. The J segment lost 0 bases and the V segment lost 7 bases, leaving 12 bases of the junction unmatched. CDR3 DNA: TGCAGCGCCAGCCCCGGGACAGGGTTTTCGAACACCGGGGAGCTGTTTTTT. Translation gives CSASPGTGFSNTGELFF.

Turning to this clonotype: A read error is likely, as this CDR3 ends without the conserved phenylalanine or tryptophan. The chain uses TRBV29-1 and TRBJ2-6; unclear D gene. The V gene's germline CDR1 is SQVTM and CDR2 ANQGSEA. V lost 6 bases and J 4 bases, leaving 7 bases between the germline ends. The CDR3 extends over 12 amino acids. The DNA of the CDR3 is TGCAGCGTAGGAACAGGGGCCAACGTCCTGACTCTC. Its protein is CSVGTGANVLTL.

CDR3 in amino acids: CATTSGQETQYF. CDR3 nucleotide sequence: TGTGCCACCACTAGCGGCCAAGAGACCCAGTACTTC. The chain is built from TRBV10-3 and TRBJ2-5; 8 bases line up with TRBD2. This CDR3 has 12 residues. CDR1 is ENHRY, CDR2 SYGVKD, per germline. J lost 1 base, V lost 10 bases, and 2 bases had no gene match.

This clonotype occurred a few times. This chain joins TRBV5-1 and TRBJ1-5; tentatively, D is TRBD1 (6 bases). The CDR3 has 13 residues. V gave up 0 bases and J gave up 8 bases, with 9 bases separating them. Germline V gives CDR1 SGHRS, CDR2 YFSETQ. This CDR3 is CASSLVAGEPQHF. The CDR3 DNA reads as TGCGCCAGCAGCTTGGTGGCAGGGGAGCCCCAGCATTTT.

For this clonotype: A much larger clone differs from this one at a single base, so this may be a read error. The chain uses TRBV20-1 and TRBJ2-2; possible D gene TRBD2, 6 bases. Trimming left V 0 bases short and J 2 bases short, with 10 bases between. The length of the CDR3 is 15 residues. Germline V gene lookup returns CDR1 DFQATT and CDR2 SNEGSKA (reference sequence). CDR3 in DNA: TGCAGTGCTAGAGAGCCGGGACTTAACACCGGGGAGCTGTTTTTT. Amino acids: CSAREPGLNTGELFF.

In its sample, this clonotype was seen a few times. The chain has TRBV4-1 and TRBJ2-5, with 7 bases identical to TRBD1. The CDR3 runs 13 residues. Germline CDR1 reads MGHRA; CDR2 reads YSYEKL. The ends lost 4 bases at V and 1 base at J; junction bases unmatched: 0. CDR3 protein: CASSRDSQETQYF. CDR3 bases: TGCGCCAGCAGCCGGGACAGCCAAGAGACCCAGTACTTC.

This clonotype has more than one count but fewer than ten. The V gene is TRBV5-1, the J gene TRBJ2-3; D might be TRBD1 (6 bases). The germline V gene has CDR1 SGHRS and CDR2 YFSETQ. Trimming took off 3 bases at V and 4 bases at J, with 15 bases between the two ends. This CDR3 is built from 15 residues. CDR3 region: CASSSNPGVADTQYF. The CDR3 DNA follows: TGCGCCAGCAGCTCAAACCCAGGGGTCGCAGATACGCAGTATTTT. The full variable domain, its missing parts supplied by reference TRBV5-1 and TRBJ2-3, is KAGVTQTPRYLIKTRGQQVTLSCSPISGHRSVSWYQQTPGQGLQFLFEYFSETQRNKGNFPGRFSGRQFSNSRSEMNVSTLELGDSALYLCASSSNPGVADTQYFGPGTRLTVL.

The rearrangement uses TRBV5-1 and TRBJ2-2; D uncertain. Germline V gives CDR1 SGHRS, CDR2 YFSETQ. This CDR3 is 19 amino acids long. V was shortened by 3 bases and J by 4 bases, with 25 bases between the two germline ends. CDR3 residues: CASSSPMGHLWEGTGELFF. The CDR3 coding sequence is TGCGCCAGCAGCTCGCCCATGGGTCACCTATGGGAAGGCACCGGGGAGCTGTTTTTT. The full variable domain, rest sourced from reference TRBV5-1 and TRBJ2-2, is KAGVTQTPRYLIKTRGQQVTLSCSPISGHRSVSWYQQTPGQGLQFLFEYFSETQRNKGNFPGRFSGRQFSNSRSEMNVSTLELGDSALYLCASSSPMGHLWEGTGELFFGEGSRLTVL.

As regards this clonotype: The junction departs from germline at one end; a sequencing error may be responsible. J is TRBJ2-5 and V is TRBV5-1, with D perhaps matching TRBD1 (6 bases). Looked up from germline, CDR1 is SGHRS and CDR2 is YFSETQ. The CDR3 loop spans 14 amino acids. CDR3 sequence reads: CAISFGQPAETQYF. The CDR3 coding sequence is TGCGCCATCAGCTTCGGACAGCCAGCAGAGACCCAGTACTTC. Looking up the rest from reference TRBV5-1 and TRBJ2-5 gives the full variable domain: KAGVTQTPRYLIKTRGQQVTLSCSPISGHRSVSWYQQTPGQGLQFLFEYFSETQRNKGNFPGRFSGRQFSNSRSEMNVSTLELGDSALYLCAISFGQPAETQYFGPGTRLLVL.

This clonotype was seen a single time. The chain employs TRBV6-2 or TRBV6-3 and TRBJ2-5; TRBD2 agrees at 10 bases. Germline CDR1 MNHEY, CDR2 SVGEGT. The CDR3 spans 16 residues. J gave up 7 bases and V 6 bases, and 14 bases lay outside the gene matches. This CDR3 is CASRDRFGLAARTQYF. The DNA for the CDR3 is TGTGCCAGCAGGGACCGTTTCGGACTAGCGGCAAGGACCCAGTACTTC.

Comments on this clonotype: A much larger clone lies one base from this, so it may be a read error. The chain joins TRBV5-6 to TRBJ2-5; D might be TRBD1 (6 bases). Germline V lookup: CDR1 SGHDT, CDR2 YYEEEE. This CDR3 region has 14 residues. DNA for the CDR3: TGTGCCAGCGGCGCCAAGACAGGCCAAGAGACCCAGTGCTTC. This translates into CASGAKTGQETQCF.

The chain is built from TRBV29-1 and TRBJ2-7, with D perhaps TRBD2 (5 bases). Germline V gene sequence: CDR1 SQVTM, CDR2 ANQGSEA. V was trimmed by 5 bases and J by 2 bases, leaving 7 bases between them. The CDR3 length is 11 residues. CDR3 sequence reads: CSVSGTYEQYF. CDR3 nucleotides: TGCAGCGTTTCCGGGACCTACGAGCAGTACTTC.

Turning to this clonotype: Relative to the germline gene, one junction end is altered; a read error may explain this. This chain links TRBV13 with TRBJ1-2; the D gene is possibly TRBD1 (5 bases). Germline V lookup: CDR1 PRHDT, CDR2 FYEKMQ (reference sequence). This CDR3 is 12 amino acids long. The CDR3 sequence is CASSVQGYGCTF. CDR3 sequence (DNA): TGTGCCAGCAGCGTCCAGGGCTATGGCTGCACCTTC.

This clonotype came up many times. CDR3 nucleotide sequence: TGTGCCAGCAGTACCACAGGGACCTATGGCTACACCTTC. Translation: CASSTTGTYGYTF. The rearrangement joins TRBV6-5 to TRBJ1-2; D possibly corresponds to TRBD1 (6 bases). V was clipped by 5 bases and J by 4 bases, with 11 bases between them. The CDR3 length is 13 residues. Germline V gives CDR1 MNHEY, CDR2 SVGAGI.

The table lists this clonotype with many counts. This chain connects TRBV7-2 to TRBJ2-7, with D perhaps matching TRBD1 or TRBD2 (5 bases each). The CDR3 length is 15 residues. Between the trimmed V and J ends, which lost 7 bases and 3 bases, there was a span of 19 bases. CDR1 and CDR2 (germline): SGHTA, FQGNSA. The CDR3 nucleotides read TGTGCCAGCACCTTGGGGGTAACCCCCCGCTACGAGCAGTACTTC. Protein: CASTLGVTPRYEQYF.

V gene TRBV20-1 combines with J gene TRBJ1-2; D call uncertain. V lost 3 bases and J lost 7, with 9 bases in between. This CDR3 region has 11 residues. Germline CDR1 reads DFQATT; CDR2 reads SNEGSKA (reference sequence). CDR3 sequence reads: CSASKGSGYTF. CDR3 nucleotide sequence: TGCAGTGCTAGTAAGGGAAGTGGCTACACCTTC.

This chain connects TRBV10-3 to TRBJ2-5; 9 bases are shared with TRBD2. The CDR3 sequence is 13 residues long. The J segment lost 5 bases and the V segment lost 10 bases, leaving 8 bases of the junction unmatched. Germline-derived CDR1 and CDR2 are ENHRY and SYGVKD. The CDR3 spells CASRVAGAETQYF. The CDR3 coding sequence is TGTGCCAGCAGAGTAGCGGGAGCTGAGACCCAGTACTTC.